One sample yielded the 27 T cell receptor beta chains listed below, sequenced in a study of T-cell memory formation after mild COVID-19. TCRdb reanalysed the 5' RACE reads using MiXCR and keeps one entry per CDR3 protein. The table includes about 270,000 distinct CDR3 sequences, 15% detected once. Sequenced input: PBMCs or a T cell subset sorted from them (not recorded which). All receptors come from an adult woman who had mild COVID-19 (a few samples of this study predate the infection). Cell type and time point are not known.

This clonotype has only a few counts. The V and J genes are TRBV30 and TRBJ2-7; 14 bases align to TRBD2. The germline V gene has CDR1 GTSNPN and CDR2 SVGIG (reference sequence). The trim removed 0 bases at V and 9 bases at J, leaving 10 bases unmatched. CDR3 length: 16 amino acids. In nucleotides, the CDR3 is TGTGCCTGGAGTGTACTCTCGACTAGCGGGAGGGCCGTGCAGTACTTC. Its protein product is CAWSVLSTSGRAVQYF.

The J gene is TRBJ2-1, the V gene TRBV4-2; 8 bases are a match to TRBD2. Germline V gives CDR1 LGHNA, CDR2 YNFKEQ. J was trimmed by 3 bases and V by 0 bases; bases with no gene match: 4. The CDR3 has 16 amino acids. Here the CDR3 DNA reads TGTGCCAGCAGCCAAGATAGGGCGGGGGGCTACAATGAGCAGTTCTTC. Residues: CASSQDRAGGYNEQFF.

This clonotype was seen a few times. The chain carries TRBV18 and TRBJ1-6; 7 bases align to TRBD1. V gave up 4 bases and J gave up 8 bases; unmatched junction bases: 8. The CDR3 runs to 15 residues. In germline, CDR1 is KGHSH, CDR2 LQKENI. The CDR3 bases are TGTGCCAGCTCACTACGAAGAGGGGGCGATTCACCCCTCCACTTT. This translates into CASSLRRGGDSPLHF.

This clonotype was seen a few times. V and J are TRBV20-1 and TRBJ1-1, with D unclear. The germline V and J ends were trimmed by 2 bases and 3 bases, with 10 bases remaining between them. The CDR3 is made up of 13 amino acids. Germline V gene sequence: CDR1 DFQATT, CDR2 SNEGSKA (reference sequence). In DNA form, the CDR3 reads TGCAGTGCTAGACAGGATGGGGACACTGAAGCTTTCTTT. Residues: CSARQDGDTEAFF.

This rearrangement joins TRBV2 to TRBJ1-1; possible D gene TRBD1, 5 bases. The CDR3 consists of 14 residues. V gave up 2 bases and J gave up 1 base, with 8 bases separating them. Per germline, CDR1 SNHLY and CDR2 FYNNEI. The CDR3 sequence: CASSENRRNTEAFF. For the CDR3, the DNA is TGTGCCAGCAGTGAAAACAGGCGGAACACTGAAGCTTTCTTT.

Only a few counts were recorded for this clonotype. This chain connects TRBV20-1 to TRBJ2-3; unclear D gene. The CDR3 has 11 amino acids. CDR1 DFQATT and CDR2 SNEGSKA come from the germline V gene (reference sequence). Trimming left V 7 bases short and J 5 bases short, with 10 bases between. In DNA, the CDR3 is TGCAGTGGCGGCTTGGGAGATACGCAGTATTTT. Translated, it gives CSGGLGDTQYF.

V usage is TRBV5-5 and J usage is TRBJ2-5, with TRBD1 matching over 8 bases. With 3 bases clipped from V and 5 bases from J, the junction kept 6 bases outside the gene matches. This CDR3 is 14 amino acids long. Germline V lookup: CDR1 SGHKS, CDR2 YYEKEE (reference sequence). CDR3 sequence reads: CASSSRTGPETQYF. CDR3 sequence (DNA): TGTGCCAGCAGCTCAAGGACAGGGCCCGAGACCCAGTACTTC.

The table lists this clonotype with a few counts. The chain couples TRBV4-1 to TRBJ2-3; D is perhaps TRBD1 or TRBD2 (7 bases each). Germline CDR1 and CDR2: MGHRA and YSYEKL. Trimming removed 1 base at V and 3 bases at J, with 14 bases between. The length of the CDR3 is 16 residues. CDR3 amino acids: CASSQVGTAGTDTQYF. The CDR3, as DNA: TGCGCCAGCAGCCAAGTTGGGACAGCGGGAACAGATACGCAGTATTTT.

This clonotype was observed a handful of times. At one of its ends the junction is not consistent with the germline gene, which may arise from a read error. The rearrangement links TRBV4-3 to TRBJ1-2; 12 bases match TRBD1. Germline CDR1 and CDR2: LGHNA and YSLEER. CDR3 length: 17 amino acids. The CDR3 bases are TGCGCCAGCAGCCCTGCCGGGACAGGGGGCGATAACCATGGCTACACCTTC. The encoded protein is CASSPAGTGGDNHGYTF.

The V call is TRBV3-1, the J call TRBJ1-2; no reliable D call. With 1 base removed from V and 6 bases from J, the gap between germline ends came to 21 bases. There are 17 residues in the CDR3. The germline gives CDR1 LGHDT, CDR2 YNNKEL (reference sequence). CDR3 amino acids: CASSQVLGFSSSDGYTF. For the CDR3, the DNA is TGTGCCAGCAGCCAAGTCTTAGGCTTCTCCTCTTCTGATGGCTACACCTTC.

This rearrangement joins TRBV5-1 to TRBJ2-3; D tentatively reads TRBD1 or TRBD2 (6 bases each). The V end was cut by 2 bases, the J end by 2 bases, with 9 bases between. This CDR3 comprises 14 residues. Germline CDR1 is SGHRS and CDR2 is YFSETQ. CDR3 coding DNA: TGCGCCAGCAGCTTACCGGGGGCCACAGATACGCAGTATTTT. This codes for CASSLPGATDTQYF. The entire variable domain, with the rest obtained from reference TRBV5-1 and TRBJ2-3, is as follows: KAGVTQTPRYLIKTRGQQVTLSCSPISGHRSVSWYQQTPGQGLQFLFEYFSETQRNKGNFPGRFSGRQFSNSRSEMNVSTLELGDSALYLCASSLPGATDTQYFGPGTRLTVL.

This clonotype was seen a handful of times. This CDR3 is CSAREGTSGTDTQYF. As DNA, the CDR3 is TGCAGTGCTAGAGAGGGGACTAGCGGCACAGATACGCAGTATTTT. The chain is built from TRBV20-1 and TRBJ2-3; 10 nucleotides agree with TRBD2. The CDR3 loop spans 15 amino acids. V lost 0 bases, J lost 1 base, and 1 base stayed unmatched. Germline assignment: CDR1 DFQATT and CDR2 SNEGSKA (reference sequence).

The V gene is TRBV6-2 or TRBV6-3, the J gene TRBJ1-5; D remains unclear. CDR3 size: 14 residues. Germline CDR1 and CDR2: MNHEY and SVGEGT. The V and J ends lost 2 bases and 4 bases respectively, with 9 bases between them. CDR3 nucleotides: TGTGCCAGCAGTTACGGGTTCCCGAATCAGCCCCAGCATTTT. Protein: CASSYGFPNQPQHF.

The CDR3 reads CASSLKGVNEQYF. The CDR3, as DNA: TGTGCCAGCAGCCTCAAGGGGGTCAACGAGCAGTACTTC. This sequence joins TRBV3-1 and TRBJ2-7, with D possibly matching TRBD1 (6 bases). CDR3 length: 13 residues. Trimming removed 4 bases from V and 5 bases from J, with 12 bases in between. The germline gives CDR1 LGHDT, CDR2 YNNKEL (reference sequence).

The CDR3 spells CASSTRLAGGSRTDTQYF. The CDR3 DNA follows: TGTGCCAGCAGCACCAGACTAGCGGGAGGCTCTCGGACAGATACGCAGTATTTT. The chain is built from TRBV9 and TRBJ2-3, with 13 bases identical to TRBD2. J was trimmed by 3 bases and V by 4 bases; bases with no gene match: 11. Germline CDR1 reads SGDLS; CDR2 reads YYNGEE. This CDR3 spans 18 amino acids.

The sample holds a few counts of this clonotype. The chain has TRBV12-3 or TRBV12-4 and TRBJ2-1; 8 bases are a match to TRBD2. The V segment lost 6 bases and the J segment 0 bases; nucleotides outside the gene matches: 4. The CDR3 has 15 amino acids. CDR3 DNA: TGTGCCAGCAGCGCCAGCGGGGGCTCCTACAATGAGCAGTTCTTC. Protein: CASSASGGSYNEQFF.

This chain connects TRBV7-9 to TRBJ2-3; D call uncertain. With 4 bases removed from V and 2 bases from J, the gap between germline ends came to 10 bases. The V gene's germline CDR1 is SEHNR and CDR2 FQNEAQ (reference sequence). This CDR3 is built from 14 residues. The CDR3 sequence is CASSSERSTDTQYF. Here the CDR3 DNA reads TGTGCCAGCAGCTCTGAACGGTCCACAGATACGCAGTATTTT. Together with reference TRBV7-9 and TRBJ2-3, the CDR3 gives the full variable domain: DTGVSQNPRHKITKRGQNVTFRCDPISEHNRLYWYRQTLGQGPEFLTYFQNEAQLEKSRLLSDRFSAERPKGSFSTLEIQRTEQGDSAMYLCASSSERSTDTQYFGPGTRLTVL.

The rearrangement joins TRBV7-2 to TRBJ2-3, with D perhaps TRBD1 or TRBD2 (6 bases each). This CDR3 spans 14 amino acids. V was clipped by 2 bases and J by 6 bases, with 12 bases between them. From germline, CDR1 is SGHTA and CDR2 FQGNSA. Here the CDR3 DNA reads TGTGCCAGCAGCTTATCAATAGGGGGGGATACGCAGTATTTT. Its translation is CASSLSIGGDTQYF.

This chain connects TRBV5-1 to TRBJ2-7; 11 nucleotides align to TRBD1. V lost 7 bases to trimming and J lost 7 bases; unmatched junction nucleotides: 7. This CDR3 comprises 13 residues. Germline V lookup: CDR1 SGHRS, CDR2 YFSETQ. CDR3 coding DNA: TGCGCCAGCGCTAAGGACAGGGGGCATGAGCAGTACTTC. Its protein is CASAKDRGHEQYF.

The genes are TRBV25-1 and TRBJ1-4; D is ambiguous. Trimming took 8 bases from V and 0 from J, leaving 7 bases between them. The CDR3 runs to 13 residues. Per germline, CDR1 MGHDK and CDR2 SYGVNS. The DNA for the CDR3 is TGTGCCAGCCACCGGGCAACTAATGAAAAACTGTTTTTT. This sequence encodes CASHRATNEKLFF.

This clonotype was detected many times. The chain recombines TRBV5-1 with TRBJ2-1; TRBD1 matches 12 bases. The CDR3 covers 19 residues. Germline V gene data show CDR1 as SGHRS and CDR2 as YFSETQ. The J segment lost 0 bases and the V segment lost 2 bases, leaving 9 bases of the junction unmatched. The chain's CDR3 is CASSLGTGGSQSSYNEQFF. CDR3 sequence (DNA): TGCGCCAGCAGCTTAGGGACAGGGGGCTCCCAAAGCTCCTACAATGAGCAGTTCTTC.

J is TRBJ2-5 and V is TRBV24-1; D ambiguous. Germline CDR1 and CDR2: KGHDR and SFDVKD. There are 12 residues in the CDR3. Trimming cost V 5 bases and J 3 bases, with 6 bases left between them. CDR3 coding DNA: TGTGCCACCAGTGTGACGGAAGAGACCCAGTACTTC. It codes for CATSVTEETQYF.

The gene calls are TRBV7-9 and TRBJ2-1, with D tentatively TRBD2 (6 bases). V was trimmed by 5 bases and J by 6 bases, leaving 8 bases between them. Germline values: CDR1 SEHNR, CDR2 FQNEAQ (reference sequence). CDR3 size: 12 residues. In DNA form, the CDR3 reads TGTGCCAGCAGCCGGGAGAGCAATGAGCAGTTCTTC. The encoded protein is CASSRESNEQFF.

V gene TRBV7-3 combines with J gene TRBJ2-3; 12 nucleotides agree with TRBD1. After removal of 5 bases from V and 6 bases from J, the junction contained 6 bases not matched to a gene. Looked up from germline, CDR1 is SGHTA and CDR2 is FQGTGA. The CDR3 consists of 15 residues. The DNA of the CDR3 is TGTGCCAGCAGCCCCCTAGGGACAGGGGGCGATACGCAGTATTTT. This sequence encodes CASSPLGTGGDTQYF.

This clonotype turned up a few times. The V and J genes are TRBV21-1 and TRBJ1-1. TRBV21-1 is reported as a pseudogene. The CDR3 covers 15 residues. This CDR3 is CASSSGENMNTEAFF. CDR3 coding DNA: TGTGCCAGCAGCAGTGGGGAGAATATGAACACTGAAGCTTTCTTT.

This clonotype was found a few times. The chain couples TRBV20-1 to TRBJ1-2, with D hard to call. The CDR3 loop spans 11 amino acids. V was cut by 6 bases and J by 0 bases, with 5 bases left in between. Germline V CDR1 and CDR2: DFQATT, SNEGSKA (reference sequence). In DNA, the CDR3 is TGCAGTGCAGTGACTAACTATGGCTACACCTTC. This encodes CSAVTNYGYTF.

This clonotype has a handful of counts. The chain couples TRBV20-1 to TRBJ2-3, with D perhaps TRBD2 (6 bases). Germline V gene data show CDR1 as DFQATT and CDR2 as SNEGSKA (reference sequence). V lost 3 bases, J lost 8 bases, and 15 bases lay in between. This CDR3 has 13 amino acids. The CDR3 DNA is TGCAGTGCTAGGGGCGGGGTCCTAAGTACGCAGTATTTT. Its translation is CSARGGVLSTQYF.